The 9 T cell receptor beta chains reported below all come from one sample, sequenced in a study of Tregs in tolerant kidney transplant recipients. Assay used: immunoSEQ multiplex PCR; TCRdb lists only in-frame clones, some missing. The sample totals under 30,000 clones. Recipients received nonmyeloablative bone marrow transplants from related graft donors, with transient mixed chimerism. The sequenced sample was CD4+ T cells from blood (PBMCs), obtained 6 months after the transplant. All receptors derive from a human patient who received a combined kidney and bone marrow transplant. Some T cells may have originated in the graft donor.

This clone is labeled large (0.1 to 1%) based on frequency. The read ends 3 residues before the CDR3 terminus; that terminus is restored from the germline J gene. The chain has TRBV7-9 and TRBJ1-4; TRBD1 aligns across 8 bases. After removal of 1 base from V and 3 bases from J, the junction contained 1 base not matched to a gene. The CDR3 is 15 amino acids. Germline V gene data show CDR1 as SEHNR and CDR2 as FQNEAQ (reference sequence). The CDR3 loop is CASSLVTGANEKLFF. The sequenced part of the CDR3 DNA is TGTGCCAGCAGCTTAGTGACAGGGGCTAATGAAAAA.

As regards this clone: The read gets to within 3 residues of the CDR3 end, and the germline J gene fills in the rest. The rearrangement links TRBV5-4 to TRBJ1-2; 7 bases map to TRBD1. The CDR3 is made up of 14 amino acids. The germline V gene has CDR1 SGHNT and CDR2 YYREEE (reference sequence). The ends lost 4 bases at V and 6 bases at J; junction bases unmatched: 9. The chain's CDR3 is CASSLDRVIDGYTF. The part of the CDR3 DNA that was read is TGTGCCAGCAGCCTCGACAGGGTCATCGATGGC.

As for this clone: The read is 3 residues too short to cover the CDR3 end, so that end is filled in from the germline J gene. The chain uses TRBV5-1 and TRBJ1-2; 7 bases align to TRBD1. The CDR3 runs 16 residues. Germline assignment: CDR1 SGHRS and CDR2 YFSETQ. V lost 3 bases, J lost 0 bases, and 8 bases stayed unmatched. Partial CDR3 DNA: TGCGCCAGCAGCTGGGACAGAGATCGAGCTAACTATGGC. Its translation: CASSWDRDRANYG. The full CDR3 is CASSWDRDRANYGYTF.

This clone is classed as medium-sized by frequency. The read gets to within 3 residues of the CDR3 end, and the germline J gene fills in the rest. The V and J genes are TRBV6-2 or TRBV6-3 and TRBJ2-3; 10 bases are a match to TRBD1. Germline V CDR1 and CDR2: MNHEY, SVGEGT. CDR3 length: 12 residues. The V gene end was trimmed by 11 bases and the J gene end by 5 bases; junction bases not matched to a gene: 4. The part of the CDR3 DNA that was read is TGTGCCTCCAGGACAGGGGGAGATACG. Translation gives CASRTGGDT. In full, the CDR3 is CASRTGGDTQYF.

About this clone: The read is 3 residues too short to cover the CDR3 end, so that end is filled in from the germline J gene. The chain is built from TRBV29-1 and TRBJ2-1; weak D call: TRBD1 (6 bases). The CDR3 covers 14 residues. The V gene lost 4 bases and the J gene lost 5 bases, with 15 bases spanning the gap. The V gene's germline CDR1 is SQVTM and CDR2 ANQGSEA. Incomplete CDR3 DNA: TGCAGCGTTGGGTCGCAGGGGTGGAACAATGAG. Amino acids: CSVGSQGWNNE. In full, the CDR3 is CSVGSQGWNNEQFF.

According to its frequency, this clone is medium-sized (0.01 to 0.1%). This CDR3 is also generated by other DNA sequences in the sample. The sequenced part of the CDR3 DNA is TGTGCCAGCTCACCGACTGCCGGAAACACC. This codes for CASSPTAGNT. The full CDR3 reads CASSPTAGNTIYF. This chain joins TRBV18 and TRBJ1-3; D call uncertain. The CDR3 is cut off 3 residues early in the read; its end comes from the germline J gene. CDR1 is KGHSH, CDR2 LQKENI, per germline. The CDR3 runs to 13 residues. V gave up 3 bases and J gave up 4 bases, with 7 bases separating them.

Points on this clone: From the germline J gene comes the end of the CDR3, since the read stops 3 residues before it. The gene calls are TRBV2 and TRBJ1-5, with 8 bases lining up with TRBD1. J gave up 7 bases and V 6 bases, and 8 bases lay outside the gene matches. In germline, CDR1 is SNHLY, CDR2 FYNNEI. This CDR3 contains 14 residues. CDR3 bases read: TGTGCCAGCAGGGGACAGGTTGACGGGCAGCCC. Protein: CASRGQVDGQP. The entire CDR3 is CASRGQVDGQPQHF.

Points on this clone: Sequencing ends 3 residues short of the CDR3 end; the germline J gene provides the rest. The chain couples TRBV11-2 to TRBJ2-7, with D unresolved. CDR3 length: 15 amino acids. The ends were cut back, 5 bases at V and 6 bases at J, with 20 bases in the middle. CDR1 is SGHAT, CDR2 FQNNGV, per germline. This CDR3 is CASSNGWSSLIEQYF. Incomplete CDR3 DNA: TGTGCCAGCAGCAACGGGTGGAGTTCTCTTATCGAG.

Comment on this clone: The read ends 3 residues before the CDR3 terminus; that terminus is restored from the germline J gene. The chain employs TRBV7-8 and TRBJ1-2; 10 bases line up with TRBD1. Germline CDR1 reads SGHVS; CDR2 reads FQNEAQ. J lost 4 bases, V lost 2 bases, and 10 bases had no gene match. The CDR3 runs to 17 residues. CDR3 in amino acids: CASSLTRQGAQGYGYTF. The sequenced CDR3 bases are TGTGCCAGCAGCTTAACACGACAGGGGGCCCAGGGCTATGGC.